This T cell receptor (beta chain) was sequenced in a study of blood T cell repertoires in COVID-19. As for the study in general: Both acute and convalescent COVID-19 samples were obtained from the United States, Italy and Spain. Sample material is recorded as cDNA or gDNA derived from T cells, B-cell-depleted T cells, or PBMCs.

Here immunoSEQ multiplex PCR was the method, and the copy in TCRdb shows in-frame clones only, minus some. The table has more than 70,000 clones, about 87% seen once. V gave up 4 bases and J gave up 5 bases; unmatched junction bases: 11. CDR3 length: 14 residues. Germline CDR1 and CDR2: SQVTM and ANQGSEA. The chain couples TRBV29-1 to TRBJ2-7; 7 bases map to TRBD2. The specimen was peripheral blood. The source is a human donor in a cohort sampled during active COVID-19. CDR3 coding DNA: TGCAGCGTTGCTCCGCGGTCGGGAGGAAACGAGCAGTACTTC. It yields the protein CSVAPRSGGNEQYF.